This T cell receptor (beta chain) derives from a study of T cell responses to AZD1222 COVID-19 vaccine. This table comes from immunoSEQ multiplex PCR, and its TCRdb copy is limited to in-frame clones, with some not included. The sample holds more than 100,000 clones, roughly 87% seen once. The CDR3 has 17 residues. CDR1 and CDR2 (germline): GTSNPN, SVGIG (reference sequence). V lost 3 bases, J lost 2 bases, and 11 bases stayed unmatched. This clonotype was obtained from an adult in good health. This sample comprised peripheral blood, obtained on day 0 of AZD1222 vaccination. The rearrangement links TRBV30 to TRBJ2-3; 10 nucleotides agree with TRBD2. In DNA form, the CDR3 reads TGTGCCTGGAGCGCGAGCCAACTAGCGGGGTTCACAGATACGCAGTATTTT. It codes for CAWSASQLAGFTDTQYF.